This is a list of T cell receptor beta chains from one sample in a study of blood T cells in healthy people across ages. TCRdb processed the 5' RACE reads anew with MiXCR; each CDR3 protein has one entry. The data show 800,000 to 1,300,000 distinct CDR3 sequences, 25% seen once. The same data also went into a second study, on T cells of mothers and their children.

Sequenced sample: blood. The origin of the receptors is a girl aged 2 to 10 in good health. The CDR3 runs from the conserved cysteine through the conserved F or W. The order of the fields is V gene, clone size, J gene, D gene, CDR3 DNA, CDR3 protein. D genes are given only for firm matches. Not all rows give a size; the values are once, few, many and, for expanded clones, a class.

TRBV27	few	TRBJ2-5	NA	TGTGCCAGCAGTTTAGGACCCGGAATGATAAAAGAGACCCAGTACTTC	CASSLGPGMIKETQYF
TRBV7-3	few	TRBJ2-4	TRBD1	TGTGCCCGAAGAGAACTAGGGGGCCCAAGGGACATTCAGTACTTC	CARRELGGPRDIQYF
TRBV29-1	NA	TRBJ1-1	NA	TGCAGCGTTATGGGCACAGGGCCTGGGGCTGAAGCTTTCTTT	CSVMGTGPGAEAFF
TRBV7-6	few	TRBJ2-1	TRBD2	TGTGCCAGCAGCTTAGACGGGGGGATGTCCTACAATGAGCAGTTCTTC	CASSLDGGMSYNEQFF
TRBV6-5	few	TRBJ2-3	TRBD2	TGTGCCACCTTTACCATCACTAGCGGCACAGATACGCAGTATTTT	CATFTITSGTDTQYF
TRBV5-1	NA	TRBJ1-6	NA	TGCGTCCGGGGGCTGGGTGAAAGTTCGCCACCCCTCCACTTT	CVRGLGESSPPLHF
TRBV29-1	NA	TRBJ2-5	NA	TGCAGCGTTTCACTAGGGGACGGGACCCAGTACTTC	CSVSLGDGTQYF
TRBV18	NA	TRBJ2-1	TRBD1	TGTGCCAGCTCACACCTGGACAGGGCCAATGAGCAGTTCTTC	CASSHLDRANEQFF
TRBV28	few	TRBJ2-4	NA	TGTGCCAGCAGTTTAGTTAAAAACATTCAGTACTTC	CASSLVKNIQYF
TRBV27	many	TRBJ2-7	NA	TGTGCCAGCAGCCTGACTAGTGACTACGAGCAGTACTTC	CASSLTSDYEQYF
TRBV5-1	NA	TRBJ2-7	NA	TGCGCCAGCAGCTTGGCAGTCGACAACTACGAGCAGTACTTC	CASSLAVDNYEQYF
TRBV27	few	TRBJ2-5	NA	TGTGCCAGCAGTTTTTTAGGGGGTGGGACCCAGTACTTC	CASSFLGGGTQYF
TRBV4-3	few	TRBJ1-2	TRBD1	TGCGCCAGCAGCCCTTGGGGGGACAGCGCTAACTATGGCTACACCTTC	CASSPWGDSANYGYTF
TRBV27	NA	TRBJ1-1	TRBD1	TGTGCCAGCAGCCACAGGGGGCGAATCGGTACTGAAGCTTTCTTT	CASSHRGRIGTEAFF
TRBV2	NA	TRBJ2-7	NA	TGTGCCAGCAGCGCTGTTACAGGGAAGAACTCCTACGAGCAGTACTTC	CASSAVTGKNSYEQYF
TRBV3-1	few	TRBJ1-2	NA	TGTGCCAGCTCCAGGGGAGGTGGCTACACCTTC	CASSRGGGYTF
TRBV7-2	few	TRBJ2-2	NA	TGTGCCAGCAGCCCCAGGTCCGCCGGGGAGCTGTTTTTT	CASSPRSAGELFF
TRBV4-3	few	TRBJ2-7	NA	TGCGCCAGCAGCCAAACCTGGGGGGACGAGCAGTACTTC	CASSQTWGDEQYF
TRBV4-1	NA	TRBJ2-1	NA	TGCGCCAGCAGCCTCTTAGGACTCGTAAACAATGAGCAGTTCTTC	CASSLLGLVNNEQFF
TRBV29-1	NA	TRBJ2-5	TRBD2	TGCAGCGTTTTAGCGGGGGTGGAGCAGTACTTC	CSVLAGVEQYF
TRBV29-1	NA	TRBJ2-5	NA	TGCAGCGTTGATAGGAGGGGTGGACAAGAGACCCAGTACTTC	CSVDRRGGQETQYF
TRBV20-1	NA	TRBJ2-5	NA	TGCAGTGCTAGTCACGGGACCTCTGGGACCCAGTACTTC	CSASHGTSGTQYF
TRBV7-2	few	TRBJ2-1	TRBD2	TGTGCCAGCAGCTTGACTAGGGGAGGGCATAATGAGCAGTTCTTC	CASSLTRGGHNEQFF
TRBV12-3/TRBV12-4	once	TRBJ1-4	NA	TGTGCCAGCGGGCAGGGTTCGAAAAAACTGTTTTTT	CASGQGSKKLFF
TRBV4-1	NA	TRBJ2-7	NA	TGCGCCAGCAGCCGGGACGCCACCGACTACGAGCAGTACTTC	CASSRDATDYEQYF
TRBV20-1	NA	TRBJ2-7	NA	TGCAGTGGCAAAAGGGCCGGGAAGTGGGAGCAGTACTTC	CSGKRAGKWEQYF
TRBV9	many	TRBJ2-1	NA	TGTGCCAGCAGCGCCACAGGGTCCTACAATGAGCAGTTCTTC	CASSATGSYNEQFF
TRBV6-2/TRBV6-3	few	TRBJ2-5	TRBD1	TGTGCCAGCAGTCCACGCGGGCGACAGGGGATCGGAGAGACCCAGTACTTC	CASSPRGRQGIGETQYF
TRBV29-1	NA	TRBJ1-3	NA	TGCAGCGTCGGGGGGAGCTCTGGAAACACCATATATTTT	CSVGGSSGNTIYF
TRBV13	NA	TRBJ1-1	NA	TGTGCCAGCAGCTCATTCGGGACACCCGGCGGGGACACTGAAGCTTTCTTT	CASSSFGTPGGDTEAFF
TRBV20-1	NA	TRBJ2-7	NA	TGCAGTGCTAGAGATTTTCAGGTCCCCTACGAGCAGTACTTC	CSARDFQVPYEQYF
TRBV11-2	NA	TRBJ1-1	NA	TGTGCCAGCAGCTTAGGCGATGCTTTAATGAACACTGAAGCTTTCTTT	CASSLGDALMNTEAFF
TRBV5-1	NA	TRBJ2-1	NA	TGCGCCAGCAGCTCATTCAGCGGGAATGAGCAGTTCTTC	CASSSFSGNEQFF
TRBV6-2/TRBV6-3	few	TRBJ2-2	NA	TGTGCCAGCAGGCCACAGGTCTGGGGGGAGCTGTTTTTT	CASRPQVWGELFF
TRBV29-1	few	TRBJ1-4	NA	TGCAGCGGTAGGGAGACTAATGAAAAACTGTTTTTT	CSGRETNEKLFF
TRBV29-1	few	TRBJ2-3	NA	TGCAGCGTTGTACGTATCGGCGGAGAGGGAACAGATACGCAGTATTTT	CSVVRIGGEGTDTQYF
TRBV9	NA	TRBJ2-1	TRBD2	TGTGCCAGCAGCTCCCCAATCCCCGGGAGGGCCGGGGATGAGCAGTTCTTC	CASSSPIPGRAGDEQFF